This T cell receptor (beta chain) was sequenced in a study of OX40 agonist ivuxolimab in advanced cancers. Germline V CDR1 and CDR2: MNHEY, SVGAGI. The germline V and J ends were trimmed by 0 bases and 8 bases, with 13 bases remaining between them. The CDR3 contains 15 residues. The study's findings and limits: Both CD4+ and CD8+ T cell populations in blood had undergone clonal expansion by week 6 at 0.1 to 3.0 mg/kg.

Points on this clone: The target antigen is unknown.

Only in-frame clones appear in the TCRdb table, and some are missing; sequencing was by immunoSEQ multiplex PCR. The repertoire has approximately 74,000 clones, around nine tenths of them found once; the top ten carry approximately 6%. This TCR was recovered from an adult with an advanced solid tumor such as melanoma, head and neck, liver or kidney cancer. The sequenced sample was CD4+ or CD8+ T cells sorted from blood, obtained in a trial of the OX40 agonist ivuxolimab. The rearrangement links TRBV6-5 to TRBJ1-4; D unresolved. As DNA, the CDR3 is TGTGCCAGCAGTTACTCCCCCGGTTTGGGGGAAAAACTGTTTTTT. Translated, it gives CASSYSPGLGEKLFF.